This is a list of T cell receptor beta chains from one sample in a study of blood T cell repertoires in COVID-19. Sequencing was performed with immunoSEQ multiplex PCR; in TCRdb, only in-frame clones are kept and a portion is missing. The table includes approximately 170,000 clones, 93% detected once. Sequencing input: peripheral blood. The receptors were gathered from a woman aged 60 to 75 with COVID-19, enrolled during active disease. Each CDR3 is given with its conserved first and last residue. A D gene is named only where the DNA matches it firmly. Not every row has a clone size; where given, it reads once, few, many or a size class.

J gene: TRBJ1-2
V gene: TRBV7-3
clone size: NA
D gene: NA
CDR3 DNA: TGTGCCAGCAGCTTAACTTCCGGCTATGGCTACACCTTC
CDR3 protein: CASSLTSGYGYTF

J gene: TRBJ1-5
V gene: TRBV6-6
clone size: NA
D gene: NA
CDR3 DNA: TGTGCCAGCACCCCGTCGGCAGCGAATCAGCCCCAGCATTTT
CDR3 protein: CASTPSAANQPQHF

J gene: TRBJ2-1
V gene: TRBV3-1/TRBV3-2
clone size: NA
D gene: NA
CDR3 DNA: TGTGCCAGCAGCCCAGGGGCTAGTAGGTCCTACAATGAGCAGTTCTTC
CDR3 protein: CASSPGASRSYNEQFF

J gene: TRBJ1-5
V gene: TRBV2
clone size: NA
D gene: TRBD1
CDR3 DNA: TGTGCCAGCAGGTTAACAGGGGGTAGCAATCAGCCCCAGCATTTT
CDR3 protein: CASRLTGGSNQPQHF

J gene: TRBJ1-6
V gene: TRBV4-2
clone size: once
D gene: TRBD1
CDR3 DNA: TGTGCCAGCAGCCTTCGGACAGGAGCCTTTTATAATTCACCCCTCCACTTT
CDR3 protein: CASSLRTGAFYNSPLHF

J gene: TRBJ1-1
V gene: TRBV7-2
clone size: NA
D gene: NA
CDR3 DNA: TGTGCCAGCAGCTTCGAGGCGTTGAACACTGAAGCTTTCTTT
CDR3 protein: CASSFEALNTEAFF

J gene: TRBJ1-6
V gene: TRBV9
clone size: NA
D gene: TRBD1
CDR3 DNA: TGTGCCAGCAGCTTTCGGGACAGGCAGAATTCACCCCTCCACTTT
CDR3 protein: CASSFRDRQNSPLHF

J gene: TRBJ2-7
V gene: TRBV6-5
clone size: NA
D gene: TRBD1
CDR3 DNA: TGTGCCAGCGGGACAGGGTCCTACGAGCAGTACTTC
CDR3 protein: CASGTGSYEQYF

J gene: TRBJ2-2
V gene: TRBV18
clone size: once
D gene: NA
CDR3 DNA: TGTGCCAGCTCACCTAGGCAGGGGAACACCGGGGAGCTGTTTTTT
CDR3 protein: CASSPRQGNTGELFF

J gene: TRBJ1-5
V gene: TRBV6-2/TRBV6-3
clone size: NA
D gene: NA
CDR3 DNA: TGTGCCAGCAGTTACTCCTATCAGCCCCAGCATTTT
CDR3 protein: CASSYSYQPQHF

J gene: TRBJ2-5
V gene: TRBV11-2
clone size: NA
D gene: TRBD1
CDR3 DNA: TGTGCCAGCAGCCAGGGACAGGGAGTAGAGACCCAGTACTTC
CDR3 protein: CASSQGQGVETQYF

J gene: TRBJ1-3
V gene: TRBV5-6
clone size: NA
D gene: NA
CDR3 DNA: TGTGCCAGCAGCTTCAGGGCCCCTGGAAACACCATATATTTT
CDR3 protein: CASSFRAPGNTIYF

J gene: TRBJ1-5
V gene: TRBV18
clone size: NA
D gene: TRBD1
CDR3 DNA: TGTGCCAGCTCACCCAGGGACAGCTCCCTCAATCAGCCCCAGCATTTT
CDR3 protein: CASSPRDSSLNQPQHF

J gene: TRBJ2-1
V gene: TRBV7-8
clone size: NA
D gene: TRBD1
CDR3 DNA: TGTGCCACGCTTCGGGGGACAGGGGATGGCAATGAGCAGTTCTTC
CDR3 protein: CATLRGTGDGNEQFF

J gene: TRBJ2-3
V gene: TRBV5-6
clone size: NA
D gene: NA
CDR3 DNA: TGTGCCAGCAGCTCAAAAAGCCACCCCACAGATACGCAGTATTTT
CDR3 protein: CASSSKSHPTDTQYF

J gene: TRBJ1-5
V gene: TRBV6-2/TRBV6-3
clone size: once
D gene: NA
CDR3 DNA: TGTGCCAGCAGTAAACATGATAGCAATCAGCCCCAGCATTTT
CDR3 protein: CASSKHDSNQPQHF

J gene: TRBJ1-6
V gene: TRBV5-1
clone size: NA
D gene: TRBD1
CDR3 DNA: TGCGCCAGCAGCTTACAGGGGATGAGCTCCTATAATTCACCCCTCCACTTT
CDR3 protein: CASSLQGMSSYNSPLHF

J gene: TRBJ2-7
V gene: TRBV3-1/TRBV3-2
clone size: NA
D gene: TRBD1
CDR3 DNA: TGTGCCAGCAGCCAAGTCCGGACAGGGAGGGAGCAGTACTTC
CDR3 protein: CASSQVRTGREQYF

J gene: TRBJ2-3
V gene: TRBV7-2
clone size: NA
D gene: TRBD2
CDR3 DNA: TGTGCCAGCAGCTTTAGCGGGGGGGCCTTAGATACGCAGTATTTT
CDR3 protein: CASSFSGGALDTQYF

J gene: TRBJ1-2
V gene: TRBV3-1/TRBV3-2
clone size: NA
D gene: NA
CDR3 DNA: TGTGCCAGCAGCCAAGAGACAATTCTCAAGGCAGGCTACACCTTC
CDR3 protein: CASSQETILKAGYTF

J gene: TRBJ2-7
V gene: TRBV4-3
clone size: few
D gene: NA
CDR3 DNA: TGCGCCAGCAGCCTCGGGACAATACCCTACGAGCAGTACTTC
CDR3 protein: CASSLGTIPYEQYF

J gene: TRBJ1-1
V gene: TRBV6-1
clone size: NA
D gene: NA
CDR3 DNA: TGTGCCAGCAGTGAAGCGCGGAACACTGAAGCTTTCTTT
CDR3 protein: CASSEARNTEAFF

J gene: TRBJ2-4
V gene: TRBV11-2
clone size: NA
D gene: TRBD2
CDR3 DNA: TGTGCCAGCAGCTTAGGAATTCTAGCGGGGGAGGGTGACATTCAGTACTTC
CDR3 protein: CASSLGILAGEGDIQYF

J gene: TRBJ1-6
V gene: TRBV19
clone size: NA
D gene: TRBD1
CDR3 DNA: TGTGCCAGTAGTGCTTCCGGGACAGGGAATTCACCCCTCCACTTT
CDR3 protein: CASSASGTGNSPLHF

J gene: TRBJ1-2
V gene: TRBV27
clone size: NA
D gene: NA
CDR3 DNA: TGTGCCAGCAGACATTCGGGGGGAGCTAACTATGGCTACACCTTC
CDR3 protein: CASRHSGGANYGYTF

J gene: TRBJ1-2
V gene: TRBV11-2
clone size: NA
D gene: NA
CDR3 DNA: TGTGCCAGCAGCTTAGTCCCAGGGCGAGGCTACACCTTC
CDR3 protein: CASSLVPGRGYTF

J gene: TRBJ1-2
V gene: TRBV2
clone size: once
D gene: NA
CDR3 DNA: TGTGCCAGCAGTGAAGCGCTTCTAGGTTTCTTC
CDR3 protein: CASSEALLGFF

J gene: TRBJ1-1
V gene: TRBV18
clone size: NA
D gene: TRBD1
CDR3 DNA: TGTGCCAGCTCAGGGACAGGAGCCCATCCTACTGAAGCTTTCTTT
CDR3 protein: CASSGTGAHPTEAFF

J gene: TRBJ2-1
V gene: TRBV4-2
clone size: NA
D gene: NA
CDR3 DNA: TGTGCCAGCAGCCAAGTACACAGGGACAATGAGCAGTTCTTC
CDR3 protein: CASSQVHRDNEQFF

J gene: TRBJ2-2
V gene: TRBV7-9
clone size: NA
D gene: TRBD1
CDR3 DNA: TGTGCCAGCAGCTTAATTGGGACAGGGGTCACCGGGGAGCTGTTTTTT
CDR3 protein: CASSLIGTGVTGELFF

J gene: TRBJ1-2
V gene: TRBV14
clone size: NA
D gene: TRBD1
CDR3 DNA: TGTGCCAGCAGCCAAGCCCCCCCAGGGGGCAGTGGCTACACCTTC
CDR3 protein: CASSQAPPGGSGYTF

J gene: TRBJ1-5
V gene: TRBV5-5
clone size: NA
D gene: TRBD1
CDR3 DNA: TGTGCCAGCAGCTTGCAGGGGGCGGGGGGCAATCAGCCCCAGCATTTT
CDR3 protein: CASSLQGAGGNQPQHF

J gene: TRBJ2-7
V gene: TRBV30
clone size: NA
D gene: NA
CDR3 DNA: TGTGCCCGGAGTGGATTTTTTGGGGCCGAGCAGTACTTC
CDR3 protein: CARSGFFGAEQYF

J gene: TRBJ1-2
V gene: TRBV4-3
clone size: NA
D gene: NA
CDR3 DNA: TGCGCCAGCAGCCCCCGGACAGAATCTAACTATGGCTACACCTTC
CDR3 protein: CASSPRTESNYGYTF

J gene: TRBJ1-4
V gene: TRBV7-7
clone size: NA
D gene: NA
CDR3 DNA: TGTGCTAGCAGCCCGGACAGAGACAATGAAAAACTGTTTTTT
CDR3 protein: CASSPDRDNEKLFF

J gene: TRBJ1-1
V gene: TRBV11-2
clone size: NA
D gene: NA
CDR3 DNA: TGTGCCAGCGTACAGGGCCTGTACACTGAAGCTTTCTTT
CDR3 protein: CASVQGLYTEAFF

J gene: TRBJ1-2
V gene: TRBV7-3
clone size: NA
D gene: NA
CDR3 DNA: TGTGCCAGCAGCTTAACGTACAGGGATGGCTACACCTTC
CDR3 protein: CASSLTYRDGYTF

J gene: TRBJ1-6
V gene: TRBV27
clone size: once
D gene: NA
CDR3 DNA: TGTGCCAGCAGTTTAATGTCTGTCAGCTCCTATAATTCACCCCTCCACTTT
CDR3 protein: CASSLMSVSSYNSPLHF

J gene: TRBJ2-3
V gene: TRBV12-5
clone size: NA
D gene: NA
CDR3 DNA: TGTGCTAGTGGTTTGGTTATTAGCGGCGTTACAGATACGCAGTATTTT
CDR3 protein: CASGLVISGVTDTQYF

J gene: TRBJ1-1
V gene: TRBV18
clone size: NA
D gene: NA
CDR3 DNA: TGTGCCAGCTCACCACAGGGCGCGGGTGAAGCTTTCTTT
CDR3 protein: CASSPQGAGEAFF

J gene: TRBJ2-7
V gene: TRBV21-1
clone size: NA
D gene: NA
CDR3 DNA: TGTGCCAGCAGCAAAGACGGAGAGTACGAGCAGTACTTC
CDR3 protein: CASSKDGEYEQYF

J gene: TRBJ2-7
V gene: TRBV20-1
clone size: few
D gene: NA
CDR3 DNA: TGCAGTGCTAAAACTACGATCGAGCAGTACTTC
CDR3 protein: CSAKTTIEQYF

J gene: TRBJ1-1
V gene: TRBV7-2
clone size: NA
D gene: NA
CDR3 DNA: TGTGCCAGCAGCTTGGAATTAGACACGAACACTGAAGCTTTCTTT
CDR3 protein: CASSLELDTNTEAFF

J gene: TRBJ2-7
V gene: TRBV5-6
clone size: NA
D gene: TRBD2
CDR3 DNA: TGTGCCAGCAGCTTGGGCGGGGGGTTCTCCTACGAGCAGTACTTC
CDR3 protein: CASSLGGGFSYEQYF

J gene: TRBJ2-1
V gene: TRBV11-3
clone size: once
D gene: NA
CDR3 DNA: TGTGCCAGCAGCTCTCGAAAGGGAGGATCCAATGAGCAGTTCTTC
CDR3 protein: CASSSRKGGSNEQFF

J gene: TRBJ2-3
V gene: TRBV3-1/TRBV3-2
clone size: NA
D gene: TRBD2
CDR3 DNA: TGTGCCAGCAGTTACACTCGGGGGGGAGGCACAGATACGCAGTATTTT
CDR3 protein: CASSYTRGGGTDTQYF

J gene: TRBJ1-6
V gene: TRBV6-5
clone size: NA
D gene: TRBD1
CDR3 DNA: TGTGCCAGCAGTCTGGGACAGTATAATTCACCCCTCCACTTT
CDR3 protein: CASSLGQYNSPLHF

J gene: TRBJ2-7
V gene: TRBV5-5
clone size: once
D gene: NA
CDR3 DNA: TGTGCCAGCAGCTTGTTCGCCCAGGGCGGCGAGCAGTACTTC
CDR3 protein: CASSLFAQGGEQYF

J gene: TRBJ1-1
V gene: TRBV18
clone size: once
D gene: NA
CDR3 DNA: TGTGCCAGCTCACAGAGACAGTTGAACACTGAAGCTTTCTTT
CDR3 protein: CASSQRQLNTEAFF

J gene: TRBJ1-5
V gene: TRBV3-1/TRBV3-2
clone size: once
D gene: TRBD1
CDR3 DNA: TGTGCCAGCAGCCAGACAGGGGATCAGCCCCAGCATTTT
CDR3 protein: CASSQTGDQPQHF

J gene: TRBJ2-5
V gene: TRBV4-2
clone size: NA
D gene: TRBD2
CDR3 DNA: TGTGCCAGCAGCCGACAAGCAACCCCTAGCGGGGGGGTTAGAGAGACCCAGTACTTC
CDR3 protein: CASSRQATPSGGVRETQYF

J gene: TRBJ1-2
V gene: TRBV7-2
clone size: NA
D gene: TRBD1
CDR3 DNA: TGTGCCAGCAGCCAAAACAGGGGGCGGAACTATGGCTACACCTTC
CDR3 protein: CASSQNRGRNYGYTF

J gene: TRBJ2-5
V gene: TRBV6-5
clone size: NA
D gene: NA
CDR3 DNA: TGTGCCAGCAGTTCCCAATTTTACGGGGTACAAGAGACCCAGTACTTC
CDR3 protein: CASSSQFYGVQETQYF

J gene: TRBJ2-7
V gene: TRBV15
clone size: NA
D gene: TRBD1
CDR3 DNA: TGTGCCACCAGCAGACCGGGACAGAGCTCCTACGAGCAGTACTTC
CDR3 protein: CATSRPGQSSYEQYF